The 29 T cell receptor beta chains below come from one sample, sequenced in a study of cytomegalovirus exposure and HLA in healthy donors. The PCR contained 60 Vbeta and 13 Jbeta primers. Some clones are missing from TCRdb's copy, which holds only in-frame ones; the method was immunoSEQ multiplex PCR. The sample includes about 110,000 clones, over 70% of them seen just once. The specimen sequenced was PBMCs. These receptors came from a boy younger than 18 in good health and CMV-seronegative.

The V call is TRBV13, the J call TRBJ2-1; TRBD1 matches 11 bases. CDR1 and CDR2 from the germline V gene are PRHDT and FYEKMQ (reference sequence). The CDR3 loop spans 15 amino acids. Trimming took 4 bases from V and 4 from J; bases not matched to a gene: 3. CDR3 sequence (DNA): TGTGCCAGCAGCTACGGGACAGGGGGGTACAATGAGCAGTTCTTC. It translates to CASSYGTGGYNEQFF.

The J gene is TRBJ2-7, the V gene TRBV6-5, with 13 bases aligning to TRBD2. The length of the CDR3 is 15 residues. CDR1 is MNHEY, CDR2 SVGAGI, per germline. J was trimmed by 1 base and V by 6 bases; bases with no gene match: 3. The DNA of the CDR3 is TGTGCCAGCAGCAGACTAGCGGGAGGTTCCTACGAGCAGTACTTC. Its translation is CASSRLAGGSYEQYF.

The chain links TRBV10-2 to TRBJ2-7, with 14 bases lining up with TRBD2. Looked up from germline, CDR1 is WSHSY and CDR2 is SAAADI. The V gene end was trimmed by 2 bases and the J gene end by 6 bases; junction bases not matched to a gene: 3. CDR3 length: 15 residues. The CDR3 here is CASSERLAGGSEQYF. CDR3 DNA: TGCGCCAGCAGTGAGAGACTAGCGGGAGGGTCCGAGCAGTACTTC.

The chain carries TRBV29-1 and TRBJ2-3; 8 bases are shared with TRBD2. From germline, CDR1 is SQVTM and CDR2 ANQGSEA. This CDR3 contains 14 residues. The V and J ends lost 3 bases and 0 bases, in that order; junction bases with no gene match: 2. The CDR3 is CSVDSGTSTDTQYF. The CDR3 nucleotides read TGCAGCGTTGATAGCGGGACTAGCACAGATACGCAGTATTTT.

V gene TRBV4-1 combines with J gene TRBJ2-1; D might be TRBD1 (5 bases). This CDR3 is built from 14 residues. Germline-derived CDR1 and CDR2 are MGHRA and YSYEKL. Trimming removed 2 bases from V and 8 bases from J, with 13 bases in between. CDR3 sequence: CASSQITGFHEQFF. The DNA for the CDR3 is TGCGCCAGCAGCCAAATCACAGGTTTCCATGAGCAGTTCTTC.

The rearrangement uses TRBV19 and TRBJ1-6; 7 positions match TRBD1. Looked up from germline, CDR1 is LNHDA and CDR2 is SQIVND (reference sequence). CDR3 length: 16 residues. The trim removed 3 bases at V and 10 bases at J, leaving 12 bases unmatched. CDR3 loop: CASSIAPDRLGSPLHF. CDR3 in DNA: TGTGCCAGTAGTATCGCACCGGACAGGCTGGGATCACCCCTCCACTTT.

The J gene is TRBJ1-2, the V gene TRBV2; TRBD1 aligns across 8 bases. The CDR3 runs 13 residues. V lost 7 bases, J lost 6 bases, and 7 bases stayed unmatched. Germline values: CDR1 SNHLY, CDR2 FYNNEI. CDR3 sequence (DNA): TGTGCCAGCATCCTATACAGGGGGGATGGCTACACCTTC. This translates into CASILYRGDGYTF.

This clone has a single count. The rearrangement uses TRBV11-2 and TRBJ2-5, with D tentatively TRBD1 (5 bases). Germline values: CDR1 SGHAT, CDR2 FQNNGV. V shed 3 bases and J shed 4 bases, with 15 bases lying between them. CDR3 length: 15 residues. The CDR3 bases are TGTGCCAGCAGCTTCCTCCCGACAGTCAGAGAGACCCAGTACTTC. This sequence encodes CASSFLPTVRETQYF.

This clone was seen more than once but under ten times. The chain is built from TRBV2 and TRBJ2-1, with TRBD2 as a possible D gene (5 bases). The V gene lost 6 bases and the J gene lost 4 bases, with 10 bases spanning the gap. Germline CDR1 is SNHLY and CDR2 is FYNNEI. The CDR3 covers 13 residues. CDR3 amino acids: CASRAGLYNEQFF. DNA for the CDR3: TGTGCCAGCAGGGCTGGACTGTACAATGAGCAGTTCTTC.

The chain recombines TRBV27 with TRBJ1-4; D gene unclear. V was clipped by 3 bases and J by 5 bases, with 10 bases between them. Germline V gene lookup returns CDR1 MNHEY and CDR2 SMNVEV (reference sequence). The CDR3 covers 14 residues. The CDR3, as DNA: TGTGCCAGCAGTTTCGGTACAGAAAATGAAAAACTGTTTTTT. Translating gives CASSFGTENEKLFF. Full variable domain (outside the CDR3, taken from reference TRBV27 and TRBJ1-4): EAQVTQNPRYLITVTGKKLTVTCSQNMNHEYMSWYRQDPGLGLRQIYYSMNVEVTDKGDVPEGYKVSRKEKRNFPLILESPSPNQTSLYFCASSFGTENEKLFFGSGTQLSVL.

The chain combines TRBV30 with TRBJ1-2; 10 nucleotides line up with TRBD1. The J segment lost 4 bases and the V segment lost 1 base, leaving 6 bases of the junction unmatched. CDR3 length: 15 residues. CDR1 is GTSNPN, CDR2 SVGIG, per germline (reference sequence). CDR3 sequence: CAWSGDRGNFYGYTF. DNA for the CDR3: TGTGCCTGGAGTGGGGACAGGGGAAATTTCTATGGCTACACCTTC.

The chain recombines TRBV13 with TRBJ1-5; D is possibly TRBD1 (5 bases). The ends were cut back, 5 bases at V and 7 bases at J, with 15 bases in the middle. The CDR3 length is 14 residues. The germline V gene encodes CDR1 PRHDT and CDR2 FYEKMQ (reference sequence). In DNA, the CDR3 is TGTGCCAGCAGCCCAATACGGGGGTGGCAGCCCCAGCATTTT. Encoded protein: CASSPIRGWQPQHF.

This clone was recorded a few times. The chain links TRBV25-1 to TRBJ1-2, with unresolved D. CDR3 length: 15 residues. Germline assignment: CDR1 MGHDK and CDR2 SYGVNS. V lost 2 bases, J lost 4 bases, and 14 bases lay in between. The CDR3 loop reads CASSEMEAPVYGYTF. For the CDR3, the DNA is TGTGCCAGCAGTGAAATGGAGGCTCCAGTCTATGGCTACACCTTC.

The rearrangement joins TRBV25-1 to TRBJ1-2; D not resolved. This CDR3 has 13 residues. Germline CDR1 MGHDK, CDR2 SYGVNS. Trimming shortened V by 1 base and J by 4 bases, and 7 bases separated the two germline ends. The CDR3 bases are TGTGCCAGCAGTGAATCGGTCTCCTATGGCTACACCTTC. Translation gives CASSESVSYGYTF.

This chain links TRBV4-1 with TRBJ1-1, with unresolved D. V gave up 1 base and J gave up 1 base, with 7 bases separating them. Germline CDR1 MGHRA, CDR2 YSYEKL. This CDR3 region has 14 residues. The CDR3 region is CASSQVSGNTEAFF. CDR3 DNA: TGCGCCAGCAGCCAAGTTTCGGGGAACACTGAAGCTTTCTTT.

This chain uses TRBV7-2 with TRBJ2-3; 12 bases agree with TRBD2. The CDR3 contains 15 residues. V dropped 4 bases and J dropped 5; count of bases not matched to a gene: 4. Germline V gene sequence: CDR1 SGHTA, CDR2 FQGNSA. As DNA, the CDR3 is TGTGCCAGCAGCTCTACGACTAGCGGGGGAGATACGCAGTATTTT. As protein: CASSSTTSGGDTQYF.

The chain combines TRBV11-2 with TRBJ2-7; TRBD1 agrees at 8 bases. This CDR3 is built from 14 residues. The germline gives CDR1 SGHAT, CDR2 FQNNGV. With V trimmed by 5 bases and J by 4 bases, 7 bases remained unmatched. This chain's CDR3 is CASSQDRVLYEQYF. The CDR3 DNA reads TGTGCCAGCAGCCAGGACAGGGTCTTGTACGAGCAGTACTTC.

This chain links TRBV30 with TRBJ2-3, with D unclear. V lost 2 bases to trimming and J lost 11 bases, with 8 bases between them. Germline assignment: CDR1 GTSNPN and CDR2 SVGIG (reference sequence). CDR3 size: 10 residues. In nucleotides, the CDR3 is TGTGCCTGGAGTTCAGATGGGCAGTATTTT. Its protein is CAWSSDGQYF.

This clone has more than one count but fewer than ten. This rearrangement joins TRBV28 to TRBJ1-2; TRBD1 agrees at 7 bases. The CDR3 is 14 residues long. The germline V gene encodes CDR1 MDHEN and CDR2 SYDVKM. The ends lost 5 bases at V and 2 bases at J; junction bases unmatched: 5. Written as DNA, the CDR3 is TGTGCCAGCAGTGCCCTGACAGGGAACTATGGCTACACCTTC. Translating it yields CASSALTGNYGYTF.

The chain joins TRBV4-3 to TRBJ2-1, with a tentative D call TRBD2 (6 bases). The V gene lost 1 base and the J gene lost 3 bases, with 10 bases spanning the gap. The CDR3 consists of 15 residues. The V gene's germline CDR1 is LGHNA and CDR2 YSLEER. The CDR3 nucleotides are TGCGCCAGCAGCCAAGGCGGGGTCGACTACAATGAGCAGTTCTTC. Protein sequence: CASSQGGVDYNEQFF.

Turning to this clone: One end of the junction varies from germline; a read error may be responsible. This rearrangement joins TRBV7-7 to TRBJ2-1; 8 bases fit TRBD2. Germline V gene data show CDR1 as SSHAT and CDR2 as FNYEAQ (reference sequence). This CDR3 is built from 15 residues. CDR3 DNA sequence: TGTGCTAGCAGCTCAGTGGGACTAGGGAACAATGAGCAGTTCTTC. It codes for CASSSVGLGNNEQFF.

V usage is TRBV29-1 and J usage is TRBJ2-6; D is perhaps TRBD1 (5 bases). Trimming shortened V by 3 bases and J by 0 bases, and 12 bases separated the two germline ends. Germline CDR1 SQVTM, CDR2 ANQGSEA. The CDR3 contains 16 residues. The CDR3 DNA reads as TGCAGCGTTGACTCAGGGCCCACCTCTGGGGCCAACGTCCTGACTTTC. Translating gives CSVDSGPTSGANVLTF.

The chain carries TRBV7-2 and TRBJ1-2, with a possible D match to TRBD1 (5 bases). Trimming cost V 4 bases and J 3 bases, with 12 bases left between them. The CDR3 totals 14 residues. Germline lookup yields CDR1 SGHTA and CDR2 FQGNSA. CDR3 nucleotides: TGTGCCAGCAGCTGGGCGGGGGGGGACTATGGCTACACCTTC. Its protein is CASSWAGGDYGYTF.

J is TRBJ1-1 and V is TRBV6-5, with D unclear. This CDR3 has 13 residues. The ends were cut back, 6 bases at V and 9 bases at J, with 17 bases in the middle. Germline CDR1 is MNHEY and CDR2 is SVGAGI. CDR3 amino acids: CASSNSRDNKAFF. Here the CDR3 DNA reads TGTGCCAGCAGCAATAGTCGAGACAACAAAGCTTTCTTT.

The V gene is TRBV5-1, the J gene TRBJ2-7, with TRBD1 matching over 7 bases. Germline trimming cut 5 bases from V and 1 base from J; bases unmatched to any gene: 0. The CDR3 spans 12 residues. Germline CDR1 and CDR2: SGHRS and YFSETQ. CDR3 residues: CASRDRSYEQYF. The CDR3 bases are TGCGCCAGCAGGGACAGGTCCTACGAGCAGTACTTC.

The V call is TRBV6-6, the J call TRBJ1-2, with 8 bases aligning to TRBD1. Germline V CDR1 and CDR2: MNHNY, SVGAGI (reference sequence). The CDR3 extends over 15 amino acids. V lost 5 bases, J lost 5 bases, and 10 bases stayed unmatched. CDR3 sequence reads: CASSRNGQGFYGYTF. As DNA, the CDR3 is TGTGCCAGCAGTCGAAATGGACAGGGCTTTTATGGCTACACCTTC.

Only one count was recorded for this clone. The V and J genes are TRBV7-3 and TRBJ2-1, with 8 bases that match TRBD2. Germline lookup yields CDR1 SGHTA and CDR2 FQGTGA. This CDR3 is 17 amino acids long. V lost 4 bases and J lost 2; bases outside the gene matches: 10. CDR3: CASSSGYSGATYNEQFF. For the CDR3, the DNA is TGTGCCAGCAGCTCCGGCTATAGCGGGGCTACCTACAATGAGCAGTTCTTC. The variable domain in full, completed from reference TRBV7-3 and TRBJ2-1, reads GAGVSQTPSNKVTEKGKYVELRCDPISGHTALYWYRQSLGQGPEFLIYFQGTGAADDSGLPNDRFFAVRPEGSVSTLKIQRTERGDSAVYLCASSSGYSGATYNEQFFGPGTRLTVL.

The J gene is TRBJ2-1, the V gene TRBV7-9, with 10 bases aligning to TRBD1. Germline CDR1 SEHNR, CDR2 FQNEAQ (reference sequence). The V and J ends lost 5 bases and 7 bases, in that order; junction bases with no gene match: 8. This CDR3 is 15 amino acids long. The CDR3 is CASSRGQGVENEQFF. Written as DNA, the CDR3 is TGTGCCAGCAGCCGAGGACAGGGGGTCGAGAATGAGCAGTTCTTC.

This clone was observed a few times. V usage is TRBV11-2 and J usage is TRBJ1-1, with a possible D match to TRBD1 (5 bases). Trimming took off 7 bases at V and 11 bases at J, with 17 bases between the two ends. Germline lookup yields CDR1 SGHAT and CDR2 FQNNGV. The length of the CDR3 is 12 residues. The DNA of the CDR3 is TGTGCCAGCAACGAGATCGGAGGGGCGGCTTTCTTT. Its translation is CASNEIGGAAFF.